The source of this T cell receptor beta chain is a study of beta chain features in type 1 diabetes. Study-wide results and limits: Moderate but significant shortening of TCRB CDR3s was recorded in all four CD4+ subsets from Type 1 diabetes patients.

This clone has just a few counts. Its antigen remains unidentified. Sequencing targeted expressed TCRB transcripts, as all isolated RNA had been reverse transcribed. Generated by immunoSEQ multiplex PCR, the TCRdb table keeps only in-frame clones and is missing some. The sample shows approximately 120,000 clones, 17% of them seen only once. The TCR originated in a man between 18 and 35 years old with type 1 diabetes. The material sequenced was central memory CD4+ T cells from blood.

The CDR3 coding sequence is TGTGCCAGCAGCTTCGGGACAGGGGACTCCTACGAGCAGTACTTC. Protein: CASSFGTGDSYEQYF. The chain links TRBV11-1 to TRBJ2-7; 10 bases are shared with TRBD1. Germline values: CDR1 SGHAT, CDR2 FQDESV (reference sequence). The V segment lost 3 bases and the J segment 0 bases; nucleotides outside the gene matches: 2. CDR3 length: 15 amino acids.